This T cell receptor (beta chain) came from a study of blood T cell repertoires in COVID-19. As for the study in general: Sources were T cells, B-cell-depleted T cells, or PBMCs; the material itself was cDNA or gDNA.

The CDR3 covers 15 residues. CDR1 is SGHNT, CDR2 YYREEE, per germline (reference sequence). Trimming stripped 3 bases from V and 0 bases from J, with 13 bases between. Some clones are missing from TCRdb's copy, which holds only in-frame ones; the method was immunoSEQ multiplex PCR. The profile shows about 54,000 clones, over 75% of them singletons. What was sequenced was peripheral blood. The TCR originated in a man aged 45 to 65 with active COVID-19. V is TRBV5-4 and J is TRBJ2-7, with D possibly TRBD1 on 7 matching bases. CDR3: CASSSSGGTSYEQYF. The CDR3 DNA reads TGTGCCAGCAGCTCGTCAGGGGGGACCTCCTACGAGCAGTACTTC.